Following are 27 T cell receptor beta chains from one sample sequenced in a study of early T cells in non-severe SARS-CoV-2 infection. TCRdb fed the 5' RACE reads into MiXCR, producing one record per CDR3 protein. This sample carries 68,000 or so distinct CDR3 sequences, more than 9% of them seen once, and the ten largest clones take less than 2%. The source material was whole blood. These receptors all stem from an adult who was a healthcare worker with PCR-confirmed SARS-CoV-2 infection or an uninfected control (not recorded which).

This clonotype was picked up a small number of times. The J gene is TRBJ2-7, the V gene TRBV19; the match to TRBD1 covers 7 bases. CDR3 length equals 11 residues. Germline V gives CDR1 LNHDA, CDR2 SQIVND (reference sequence). V gave up 9 bases and J gave up 5 bases; unmatched junction bases: 4. The CDR3 sequence is CASAGTDEQYF. The CDR3 bases are TGTGCCAGCGCCGGGACAGACGAGCAGTACTTC. The variable domain in full, with the rest retrieved from reference TRBV19 and TRBJ2-7, is DGGITQSPKYLFRKEGQNVTLSCEQNLNHDAMYWYRQDPGQGLRLIYYSQIVNDFQKGDIAEGYSVSREKKESFPLTVTSAQKNPTAFYLCASAGTDEQYFGPGTRLTVT.

The chain couples TRBV10-1 to TRBJ2-1; the match to TRBD2 covers 7 bases. The V and J ends lost 3 bases and 2 bases, in that order; junction bases with no gene match: 1. The CDR3 covers 14 residues. The germline V gene has CDR1 WNHNN and CDR2 SYGVQD (reference sequence). The DNA for the CDR3 is TGCGCCAGCAGTGACGGGGGGACCTACAATGAGCAGTTCTTC. It yields the protein CASSDGGTYNEQFF.

This clonotype was observed at least ten times. CDR3 DNA: TGTGCCAGCAACAGGGAAGGCAATCAGCCCCAGCATTTT. Its protein is CASNREGNQPQHF. This chain links TRBV6-6 with TRBJ1-5, with D possibly TRBD1 on 6 matching bases. V was trimmed by 7 bases and J by 2 bases, leaving 9 bases between them. Germline-derived CDR1 and CDR2 are MNHNY and SVGAGI (reference sequence). CDR3 length: 13 amino acids.

CDR3 sequence (DNA): TGCGCCAGCAGCCAAGATTGGTTAGGGAGGGCCAAAAACATTCAGTACTTC. Amino acid sequence: CASSQDWLGRAKNIQYF. This sequence joins TRBV4-3 and TRBJ2-4, with D tentatively TRBD2 (6 bases). The CDR3 is 17 amino acids. The V gene lost 0 bases and the J gene lost 1 base, with 13 bases spanning the gap. The germline V gene has CDR1 LGHNA and CDR2 YSLEER.

V and J are TRBV11-2 and TRBJ2-6; D remains unclear. This CDR3 is built from 12 residues. The germline gives CDR1 SGHAT, CDR2 FQNNGV. Between the trimmed V and J ends, which lost 5 bases and 2 bases, there was a span of 1 base. The DNA of the CDR3 is TGTGCCAGCAGCCCTGGGGCCAACGTCCTGACTTTC. Its translation: CASSPGANVLTF.

This clonotype occurred many times. The gene calls are TRBV10-3 and TRBJ1-5, with unresolved D. From germline, CDR1 is ENHRY and CDR2 SYGVKD. This CDR3 region has 16 residues. Deletions cut 0 bases from V and 7 bases from J, with 16 bases between. The CDR3 spells CAISESGFTGNQPQHF. CDR3 DNA sequence: TGTGCCATCAGTGAGTCGGGGTTCACGGGGAACCAGCCCCAGCATTTT.

This clonotype was recorded many times. The chain recombines TRBV10-1 with TRBJ2-2; 7 nucleotides align to TRBD1. The J segment lost 4 bases and the V segment lost 3 bases, leaving 5 bases of the junction unmatched. This CDR3 has 15 amino acids. Germline CDR1 and CDR2: WNHNN and SYGVQD (reference sequence). CDR3 in DNA: TGCGCCAGCAGTGAAGGGACAGCGAGCACCGGGGAGCTGTTTTTT. It specifies CASSEGTASTGELFF.

The chain joins TRBV7-9 to TRBJ2-3; 15 bases align to TRBD2. V shed 4 bases, J shed 6 bases, and the junction held 5 bases outside the gene matches. This CDR3 comprises 16 residues. CDR1 is SEHNR, CDR2 FQNEAQ, per germline (reference sequence). CDR3 nucleotide sequence: TGTGCCAGCAGCTCCGGGACTAGCGGGGGGAGGGATACGCAGTATTTT. It encodes CASSSGTSGGRDTQYF.

In nucleotides, the CDR3 is TGTGCCAGCAGCTTAGACCACCGGGCCCACACTGAAGCTTTCTTT. It encodes CASSLDHRAHTEAFF. This sequence joins TRBV11-2 and TRBJ1-1; D is undetermined. V was trimmed by 0 bases and J by 3 bases, leaving 11 bases between them. This CDR3 has 15 residues. CDR1 and CDR2 (germline): SGHAT, FQNNGV.

The chain combines TRBV12-3 or TRBV12-4 with TRBJ2-1, with TRBD2 matching over 10 bases. The CDR3 extends over 15 amino acids. J lost 5 bases, V lost 5 bases, and 6 bases had no gene match. CDR3 sequence: CASSPQLAGNNEQFF. The CDR3 DNA sequence: TGTGCCAGCAGTCCTCAACTAGCGGGGAACAATGAGCAGTTCTTC.

The rearrangement links TRBV5-1 to TRBJ2-2, with a possible D match to TRBD1 (6 bases). CDR3 length: 16 amino acids. V shed 5 bases and J shed 4 bases, with 18 bases lying between them. Per the germline V gene, CDR1 is SGHRS and CDR2 is YFSETQ. For the CDR3, the DNA is TGCGCCAGCAGGAGTGAACAGGGTACATCCACCGGGGAGCTGTTTTTT. Translated, it gives CASRSEQGTSTGELFF.

This clonotype is labeled as medium-sized (0.01 to 0.1%). This sequence joins TRBV2 and TRBJ2-2; D is perhaps TRBD1 (5 bases). Trimming took off 1 base at V and 6 bases at J, with 12 bases between the two ends. Per the germline V gene, CDR1 is SNHLY and CDR2 is FYNNEI. The CDR3 runs to 15 residues. The CDR3 sequence: CASSEGRVMPGELFF. The CDR3 DNA reads TGTGCCAGCAGTGAAGGCAGGGTAATGCCCGGGGAGCTGTTTTTT. The whole variable domain, remainder taken from reference TRBV2 and TRBJ2-2, is EPEVTQTPSHQVTQMGQEVILRCVPISNHLYFYWYRQILGQKVEFLVSFYNNEISEKSEIFDDQFSVERPDGSNFTLKIRSTKLEDSAMYFCASSEGRVMPGELFFGEGSRLTVL.

The rearrangement links TRBV20-1 to TRBJ1-3; D gene unclear. This CDR3 has 18 residues. Trimming left V 1 base short and J 0 bases short, with 19 bases between. Germline assignment: CDR1 DFQATT and CDR2 SNEGSKA (reference sequence). This CDR3 reads CSARVPLSGPSSGNTIYF. The CDR3 DNA sequence: TGCAGTGCTAGAGTCCCTCTCTCCGGCCCGAGCTCTGGAAACACCATATATTTT.

CDR3 protein: CASSPDRANTEAFF. CDR3 DNA: TGTGCCAGCAGCCCGGACAGGGCGAACACTGAAGCTTTCTTT. The genes are TRBV12-3 or TRBV12-4 and TRBJ1-1, with 8 bases lining up with TRBD1. V lost 6 bases, J lost 1 base, and 4 bases stayed unmatched. The CDR3 is 14 amino acids.

This clonotype came up many times. The V call is TRBV7-6, the J call TRBJ1-1; 10 bases line up with TRBD1. With V trimmed by 6 bases and J by 11 bases, 9 bases remained unmatched. Germline V gene data show CDR1 as SGHVS and CDR2 as FNYEAQ. The CDR3 covers 13 residues. The CDR3 nucleotides are TGTGCCAGCAGGCCGGGACAGGGGAGTCTGGCTTTCTTT. Protein: CASRPGQGSLAFF. Complete variable domain (other parts from reference TRBV7-6 and TRBJ1-1): GAGVSQSPRYKVTKRGQDVALRCDPISGHVSLYWYRQALGQGPEFLTYFNYEAQQDKSGLPNDRFSAERPEGSISTLTIQRTEQRDSAMYRCASRPGQGSLAFFGQGTRLTVV.

Only a few counts were recorded for this clonotype. The chain combines TRBV4-1 with TRBJ2-7, with 7 bases identical to TRBD1. The CDR3 length is 14 residues. The ends lost 0 bases at V and 3 bases at J; junction bases unmatched: 2. Germline CDR1 MGHRA, CDR2 YSYEKL. The CDR3 DNA reads as TGCGCCAGCAGCCAAGAACAGGGGAACTACGAGCAGTACTTC. It codes for CASSQEQGNYEQYF.

CDR3 coding DNA: TGTGCCTGGGGGCGCCTCAATCAGCCCCAGCATTTT. Translating it yields CAWGRLNQPQHF. This chain connects TRBV30 to TRBJ1-5; D ambiguous. The CDR3 spans 12 residues. Germline CDR1 GTSNPN, CDR2 SVGIG (reference sequence). The V end was cut by 5 bases, the J end by 3 bases, with 8 bases between. Looking up the rest from reference TRBV30 and TRBJ1-5 gives the full variable domain: SQTIHQWPATLVQPVGSPLSLECTVEGTSNPNLYWYRQAAGRGLQLLFYSVGIGQISSEVPQNLSASRPQDRQFILSSKKLLLSDSGFYLCAWGRLNQPQHFGDGTRLSIL.

This clonotype has ten or more counts. The chain recombines TRBV12-3 or TRBV12-4 with TRBJ2-2; D tentatively fits TRBD1 or TRBD2 (5 bases each). This CDR3 spans 14 amino acids. Trimming removed 11 bases from V and 2 bases from J, with 15 bases in between. The CDR3 is CAGSRGSNTGELFF. For the CDR3, the DNA is TGTGCCGGGTCGAGGGGATCCAACACCGGGGAGCTGTTTTTT.

The rearrangement joins TRBV29-1 to TRBJ2-7, with 7 bases aligning to TRBD1. The ends lost 4 bases at V and 0 bases at J; junction bases unmatched: 6. The CDR3 is made up of 14 amino acids. Germline CDR1 and CDR2: SQVTM and ANQGSEA. The CDR3 reads CSVARAGGSYEQYF. The CDR3 nucleotides read TGCAGCGTTGCCCGAGCAGGGGGCTCCTACGAGCAGTACTTC.

This clonotype was counted many times. The CDR3 nucleotides read TGTGCCAGCCTCGAGGGTGGGATCTCGAACACTGAAGCTTTCTTT. Its translation is CASLEGGISNTEAFF. This chain connects TRBV7-9 to TRBJ1-1; no clear D. This CDR3 comprises 15 residues. From germline, CDR1 is SEHNR and CDR2 FQNEAQ (reference sequence). V lost 8 bases and J 1 base, leaving 17 bases between the germline ends.

This clonotype has a handful of counts. CDR3 sequence reads: CASSNHLLAGSSYEQYF. CDR3 DNA: TGTGCCAGTAGTAACCACCTACTAGCGGGGAGCTCCTACGAGCAGTACTTC. The V call is TRBV19, the J call TRBJ2-7, with 10 nucleotides matching TRBD2. The CDR3 has 17 amino acids. With 4 bases clipped from V and 0 bases from J, the junction kept 9 bases outside the gene matches. Germline CDR1 LNHDA, CDR2 SQIVND (reference sequence).

The J gene is TRBJ2-1, the V gene TRBV6-2 or TRBV6-3; D tentatively fits TRBD1 or TRBD2 (5 bases each). The CDR3 runs 16 residues. Germline V gene data show CDR1 as MNHEY and CDR2 as SVGEGT. Trimming took off 0 bases at V and 3 bases at J, with 12 bases between the two ends. The CDR3 coding sequence is TGTGCCAGCAGTTACTCCGGGACGAGCCACTACAATGAGCAGTTCTTC. It translates to CASSYSGTSHYNEQFF.

This clonotype has at least ten counts. V usage is TRBV27 and J usage is TRBJ2-7; the match to TRBD1 covers 9 bases. The V gene's germline CDR1 is MNHEY and CDR2 SMNVEV (reference sequence). CDR3 length equals 15 residues. The V gene end was trimmed by 4 bases and the J gene end by 1 base; junction bases not matched to a gene: 5. CDR3 coding DNA: TGTGCCAGCAGTTCAGGACAGGGGTTTTCCTACGAGCAGTACTTC. Amino acids: CASSSGQGFSYEQYF.

The rearrangement links TRBV7-2 to TRBJ1-2, with 9 bases that match TRBD1. CDR1 is SGHTA, CDR2 FQGNSA, per germline. The junction had 9 bases not matched to a gene; V was cut back by 5 bases and J by 5 bases. This CDR3 has 15 residues. CDR3 amino acids: CASSTGTGYRYGYTF. CDR3 nucleotides: TGTGCCAGCAGCACGGGGACAGGGTATCGGTATGGCTACACCTTC.

This clonotype appeared a few times. This rearrangement joins TRBV20-1 to TRBJ2-3; D gene ambiguous. Per the germline V gene, CDR1 is DFQATT and CDR2 is SNEGSKA (reference sequence). V lost 0 bases to trimming and J lost 12 bases, with 19 bases between them. This CDR3 has 14 residues. CDR3 region: CSARDLAVRYLQYF. CDR3 nucleotides: TGCAGTGCTAGAGATCTGGCGGTCCGATACCTTCAGTATTTT.

This clonotype was seen a handful of times. The CDR3 DNA follows: TGCAGTGCTAGAGGCCAGGGGGACACTGAAGCTTTCTTT. Residues: CSARGQGDTEAFF. This chain uses TRBV20-1 with TRBJ1-1; the match to TRBD1 covers 7 bases. The CDR3 sequence is 13 residues long. Germline CDR1 is DFQATT and CDR2 is SNEGSKA (reference sequence). V shed 1 base and J 3 bases; nucleotides not matched to a gene: 2.

This clonotype has ten or more counts. The rearrangement links TRBV11-2 to TRBJ2-3; TRBD1 aligns across 9 bases. The V gene end was trimmed by 5 bases and the J gene end by 2 bases; junction bases not matched to a gene: 8. CDR1 and CDR2 from the germline V gene are SGHAT and FQNNGV. The CDR3 sequence is 16 residues long. CDR3: CASSPGTGTYTDTQYF. DNA of the CDR3: TGTGCCAGCAGCCCCGGGACAGGGACGTACACAGATACGCAGTATTTT. Full variable domain (rest looked up from reference TRBV11-2 and TRBJ2-3): EAGVAQSPRYKIIEKRQSVAFWCNPISGHATLYWYQQILGQGPKLLIQFQNNGVVDDSQLPKDRFSAERLKGVDSTLKIQPAKLEDSAVYLCASSPGTGTYTDTQYFGPGTRLTVL.